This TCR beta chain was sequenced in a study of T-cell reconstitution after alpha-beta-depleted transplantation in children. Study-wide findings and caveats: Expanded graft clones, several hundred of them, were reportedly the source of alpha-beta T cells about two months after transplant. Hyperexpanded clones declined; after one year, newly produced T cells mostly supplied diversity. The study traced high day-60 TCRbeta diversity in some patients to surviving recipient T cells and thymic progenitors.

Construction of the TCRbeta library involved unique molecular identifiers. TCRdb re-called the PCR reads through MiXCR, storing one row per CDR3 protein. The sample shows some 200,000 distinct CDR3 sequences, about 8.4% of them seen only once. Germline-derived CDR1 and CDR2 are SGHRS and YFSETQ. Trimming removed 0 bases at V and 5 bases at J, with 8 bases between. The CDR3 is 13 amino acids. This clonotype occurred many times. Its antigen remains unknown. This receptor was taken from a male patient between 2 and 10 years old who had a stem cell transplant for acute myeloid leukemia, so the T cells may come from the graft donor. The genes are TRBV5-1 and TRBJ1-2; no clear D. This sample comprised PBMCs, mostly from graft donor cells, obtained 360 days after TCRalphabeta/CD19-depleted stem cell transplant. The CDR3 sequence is CASSLVLDYGYTF. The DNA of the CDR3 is TGCGCCAGCAGCTTGGTTCTCGATTATGGCTACACCTTC. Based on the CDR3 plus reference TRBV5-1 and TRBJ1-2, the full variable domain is KAGVTQTPRYLIKTRGQQVTLSCSPISGHRSVSWYQQTPGQGLQFLFEYFSETQRNKGNFPGRFSGRQFSNSRSEMNVSTLELGDSALYLCASSLVLDYGYTFGSGTRLTVV.